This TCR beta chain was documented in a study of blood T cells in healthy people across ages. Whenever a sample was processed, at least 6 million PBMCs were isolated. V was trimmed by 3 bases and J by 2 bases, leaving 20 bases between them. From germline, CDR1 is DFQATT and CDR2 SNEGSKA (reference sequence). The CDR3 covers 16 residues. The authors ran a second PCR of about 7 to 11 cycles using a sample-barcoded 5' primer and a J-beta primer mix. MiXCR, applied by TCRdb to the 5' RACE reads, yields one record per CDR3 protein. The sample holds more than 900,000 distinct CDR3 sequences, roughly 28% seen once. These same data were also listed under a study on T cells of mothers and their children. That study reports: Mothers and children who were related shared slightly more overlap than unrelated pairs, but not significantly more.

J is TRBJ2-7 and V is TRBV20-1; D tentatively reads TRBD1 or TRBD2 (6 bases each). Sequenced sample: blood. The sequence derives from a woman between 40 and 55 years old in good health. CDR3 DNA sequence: TGCAGTGCTAGCCCCCAGTGGGGGGCTATAACCTACGAGCAGTACTTC. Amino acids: CSASPQWGAITYEQYF.